This TCR beta chain appears in the sequencing data of a study of blood T cell repertoires in COVID-19. Looking at the study overall: Recovery among Cohort 3 donors was established by two negative PCRs, clearance, or symptom resolution. The United States, Italy and Spain provided the acute and convalescent COVID-19 samples. PBMCs, B-cell-depleted T cells, or T cells provided the cDNA or gDNA that made up the material.

Germline lookup yields CDR1 LNHDA and CDR2 SQIVND (reference sequence). Trimming removed 4 bases from V and 9 bases from J, with 7 bases in between. There are 11 residues in the CDR3. Libraries were prepared by immunoSEQ multiplex PCR; TCRdb keeps only in-frame clonotypes and omits some of them. The top ten clones hold 19% of a sample with some 160,000 clones, 79% of them seen once. The clonotype was recovered from a woman in her 70s in a cohort exposed to, infected with or recovered from COVID-19 (not recorded which). V gene TRBV19 combines with J gene TRBJ2-1, with D possibly matching TRBD2 (5 bases). The sequenced sample consisted of PBMCs or T cells enriched from blood (not recorded which). CDR3 DNA sequence: TGTGCCAGTAGTAAGGGAGCTGAGCAGTTCTTC. This encodes CASSKGAEQFF.